Listed here are 2 T cell receptor beta chains from one sample, sequenced in a study of blood T cells in healthy people across ages. Then a second PCR, running roughly 7 to 11 cycles, was carried out with a sample-barcoded 5' primer and a J-beta primer mix. TCRdb used MiXCR to reprocess the 5' RACE reads, holding one entry per CDR3 protein. The table shows 850,000 to 1,100,000 distinct CDR3 sequences, with approximately 38% occurring only once. Sequenced sample: blood. The receptors shown here come from a man aged 18 to 29 in good health.

This clonotype was seen more than once but under ten times. The rearrangement links TRBV6-6 to TRBJ2-3; D might be TRBD2 (7 bases). V was pared by 6 bases and J by 4 bases, with 17 bases between. This CDR3 spans 15 amino acids. Germline CDR1 and CDR2: MNHNY and SVGAGI (reference sequence). CDR3 bases: TGTGCCAGCAGGAAACGGACGGGGGGCTCAGATACGCAGTATTTT. Translating gives CASRKRTGGSDTQYF.

The rearrangement uses TRBV5-1 and TRBJ2-3; 9 bases agree with TRBD2. Per germline, CDR1 SGHRS and CDR2 YFSETQ. The CDR3 totals 14 residues. Germline trimming cut 1 base from V and 5 bases from J; bases unmatched to any gene: 2. Here the CDR3 DNA reads TGCGCCAGCAGCTTGAGCGGGGGGCAAGATACGCAGTATTTT. Protein sequence: CASSLSGGQDTQYF.